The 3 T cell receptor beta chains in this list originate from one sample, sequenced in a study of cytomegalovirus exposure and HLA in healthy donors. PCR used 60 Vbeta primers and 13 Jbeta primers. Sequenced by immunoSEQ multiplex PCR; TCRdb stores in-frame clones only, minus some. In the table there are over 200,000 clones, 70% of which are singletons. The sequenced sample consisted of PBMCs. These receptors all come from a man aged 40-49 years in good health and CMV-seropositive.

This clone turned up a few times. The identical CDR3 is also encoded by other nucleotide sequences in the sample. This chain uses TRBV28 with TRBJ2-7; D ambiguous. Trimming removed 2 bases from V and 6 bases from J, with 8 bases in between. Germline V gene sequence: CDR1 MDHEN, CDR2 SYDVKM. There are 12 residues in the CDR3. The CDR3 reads CASSLGGGEQYF. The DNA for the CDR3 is TGTGCCAGCAGTTTAGGTGGCGGCGAGCAGTACTTC.

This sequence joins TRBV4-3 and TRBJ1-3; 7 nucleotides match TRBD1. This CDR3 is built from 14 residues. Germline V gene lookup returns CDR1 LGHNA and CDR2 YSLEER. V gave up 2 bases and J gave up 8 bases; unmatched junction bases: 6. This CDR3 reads CASSQRTGEDTIYF. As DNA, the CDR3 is TGCGCCAGCAGCCAACGTACAGGGGAGGACACCATATATTTT.

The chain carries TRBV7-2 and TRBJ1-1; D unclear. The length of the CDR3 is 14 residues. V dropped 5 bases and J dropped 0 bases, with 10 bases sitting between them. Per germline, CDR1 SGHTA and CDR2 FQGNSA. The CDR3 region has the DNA TGTGCCAGCAGCCATGAACTCATGAACACTGAAGCTTTCTTT. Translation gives CASSHELMNTEAFF.